This T cell receptor beta chain stems from a study of T cells in localized non-small cell lung cancer (dated by TCRdb to 2020 to 2022). Study-level background: T cell repertoires of more than 200 early-stage NSCLC patients were analyzed, with tumors being compared against uninvolved tumor-adjacent lungs. All 250 or so NSCLC patients in the cohort were treatment-naive and had localized lung tumors that were resected. A mean age of about 66 years was recorded for the NSCLC patients, of whom under 150 were male and 95 to 110 were female. Beyond this particular receptor, the publication reports: Because of the exploratory design, TCR variables were selected using unadjusted p-values without false-discovery rate correction. Longer overall survival was associated with higher T cell density in blood, whereas shorter survival was associated with higher clonality in adjacent lung. Because multi-region tumor sequencing was not performed, intratumor heterogeneity could not be ruled out. A median of approximately 57 of the top 100 tumor clones were detected in paired uninvolved adjacent lung, and around 30 of these tumor clones were also found among the top 100 clones of the paired uninvolved adjacent lung. The highest T cell clonality was observed in uninvolved tumor-adjacent lung, where clonality exceeded that of tumor, suggesting that antigenic responses were more focused in uninvolved tumor-adjacent lung.

Its CDR3 holds 16 amino acids, cysteine through phenylalanine. Of all the DNA, just the CDR3 is kept, 48 bases in frame from base 1. Relative to germline, V is missing 3 bases and J is missing 7 bases, with 13 bases of the junction outside any gene match. The germline V gene provides CDR1 KGHSH and CDR2 LQKENI. This clone registers as large (0.1 to 1%) within its sample. What this receptor recognizes is not known. There are no base qualities to consult, and no much larger clone falls within one base. TCR beta CDR3 regions were sequenced from DNA using the immunoSEQ Assay. The study's own analysis went as follows. To compute T cell density, TCR beta template counts were normalized to usable DNA, which was estimated by amplifying housekeeping genes. Using the preseqR package, richness was estimated by extrapolating to 120,000 templates for tissue samples and 400,000 templates for PBMC samples. Clonality was taken to be one minus Pielou's evenness. To identify tissue-enriched TCRs, differential abundance testing was run on productive amino-acid clonotypes with a minimum total count of 5 and an alpha of 0.1. The Jaccard Index and the Morisita Overlap Index were used to measure repertoire overlap between compartments. GLIPH grouped TCR beta CDR3s together with public tetramer-defined viral CDR3s, and a viral motif had to include at least three viral sequences and show V-gene enrichment. The table was pulled from immuneACCESS by TCRdb, which kept in-frame rearrangements only. Such tables lose some clones; where checked, under half of the loss comes from unresolved V genes, and the rest has no known cause. The D gene and trimming were derived from the DNA, and the V and J assignments and clone size from that table. In this sample the table shows approximately 3,100 clones, around 25% of which occur a single time. The top ten clones comprise about 9.1% of the sample.

At diagnosis, tumor, uninvolved tumor-adjacent lung and peripheral blood were collected and then preserved as a mix of FFPE and fresh-frozen material. This receptor was obtained from a male donor aged 60 or over with stage III lung adenocarcinoma. The chain uses TRBV18 and TRBJ1-1, and 8 junctional nucleotides match TRBD1. This material consisted of lung tumor tissue, taken before any cancer treatment. The CDR3 is CASSPPAQGAWDEAFF. The sequenced DNA: TGTGCCAGCTCACCCCCCGCGCAGGGGGCATGGGATGAAGCTTTCTTT.